In this sample, the clone carrying this T cell receptor (beta chain) turned up once. What it binds is unknown. CDR3 length equals 15 residues. Per the germline V gene, CDR1 is MRHNA and CDR2 is SNTAGT. Losses at the gene ends were 5 bases for V and 3 bases for J; bases not matched to a gene: 5. This record belongs to a study of immune evolution from preneoplasia to lung adenocarcinoma. Study-level results: From normal lung to invasive adenocarcinoma, top clone frequencies appeared to decrease.

The method was immunoSEQ multiplex PCR; TCRdb's version includes in-frame clones alone and lacks a portion of them. The table has some 4,900 clones, about four fifths seen once. Sequencing input: FFPE normal lung tissue adjacent to the tumor. The TCR originated in a person over 45 with lung adenocarcinoma. The chain recombines TRBV6-4 with TRBJ1-2; 11 bases fit TRBD1. This chain's CDR3 is CASSQRTGGDYGYTF. The CDR3 DNA follows: TGTGCCAGCAGTCAACGGACAGGGGGCGACTATGGCTACACCTTC.